This passage covers 15 T cell receptor beta chains from one sample sequenced in a study of cytomegalovirus exposure and HLA in healthy donors. The primer mix had 60 Vbeta and 13 Jbeta primers. Libraries were prepared by immunoSEQ multiplex PCR; TCRdb keeps only in-frame clonotypes and omits some of them. The table shows around 150,000 clones, with around 84% occurring only once. Sequenced input: PBMCs. The receptors shown here come from a woman between 40 and 50 years old in good health and CMV-seronegative.

The gene calls are TRBV5-1 and TRBJ1-6, with D perhaps TRBD1 (5 bases). The CDR3 covers 14 residues. The ends were cut back, 1 base at V and 8 bases at J, with 10 bases in the middle. The germline CDR1 and CDR2 sequences are SGHRS and YFSETQ. CDR3 amino acids: CASSLQGRDSPLHF. In DNA, the CDR3 is TGCGCCAGCAGCTTGCAGGGTAGGGATTCACCCCTCCACTTT. Full variable domain (rest looked up from reference TRBV5-1 and TRBJ1-6): KAGVTQTPRYLIKTRGQQVTLSCSPISGHRSVSWYQQTPGQGLQFLFEYFSETQRNKGNFPGRFSGRQFSNSRSEMNVSTLELGDSALYLCASSLQGRDSPLHFGNGTRLTVT.

The CDR3 region is CASSPGPGNTIYF. The CDR3 DNA sequence: TGTGCCAGCTCACCAGGGCCCGGAAACACCATATATTTT. This chain connects TRBV18 to TRBJ1-3, with unresolved D. Germline CDR1 KGHSH, CDR2 LQKENI. The CDR3 totals 13 residues. V was clipped by 2 bases and J by 4 bases, with 6 bases between them.

The chain is built from TRBV5-1 and TRBJ2-5; TRBD1 matches at 10 bases. CDR1 is SGHRS, CDR2 YFSETQ, per germline. The CDR3 has 13 residues. V lost 9 bases and J lost 10; bases outside the gene matches: 12. CDR3 sequence reads: CATRTGGGNRQYF. CDR3 nucleotides: TGCGCCACCAGGACAGGGGGGGGCAATCGCCAGTACTTC.

This clone has only one observation. The gene calls are TRBV7-8 and TRBJ1-5; 9 bases are a match to TRBD1. Germline CDR1 reads SGHVS; CDR2 reads FQNEAQ. The CDR3 is 16 residues long. V lost 4 bases, J lost 6 bases, and 10 bases stayed unmatched. CDR3: CASSYETGGNSQPQHF. CDR3 coding DNA: TGTGCCAGCAGCTATGAGACAGGGGGTAACTCTCAGCCCCAGCATTTT.

The V gene is TRBV6-5, the J gene TRBJ1-1; 9 bases map to TRBD1. This CDR3 spans 15 amino acids. Germline V gene lookup returns CDR1 MNHEY and CDR2 SVGAGI. Trimming at V came to 2 bases and at J to 3 bases, leaving 4 bases not matched to a gene. This CDR3 reads CASSYGDRADTEAFF. CDR3 in DNA: TGTGCCAGCAGTTACGGGGACAGGGCGGACACTGAAGCTTTCTTT.

This rearrangement joins TRBV28 to TRBJ2-7; TRBD1 agrees at 12 bases. Germline-derived CDR1 and CDR2 are MDHEN and SYDVKM. This CDR3 comprises 16 residues. Germline trimming cut 5 bases from V and 3 bases from J; bases unmatched to any gene: 8. CDR3 amino acids: CASSGTGTGGYYEQYF. CDR3 nucleotide sequence: TGTGCCAGCAGTGGTACCGGGACAGGGGGCTACTACGAGCAGTACTTC.

Of note for this clone: The same CDR3 arises from other DNA sequences in this sample as well. The chain recombines TRBV28 with TRBJ2-7; D is perhaps TRBD1 (6 bases). CDR1 MDHEN and CDR2 SYDVKM come from the germline V gene. This CDR3 comprises 14 residues. Trimming removed 6 bases at V and 1 base at J, with 13 bases between. The DNA of the CDR3 is TGTGCCAGCAGCTATGGGGGCGGATCCTACGAGCAGTACTTC. Translating it yields CASSYGGGSYEQYF.

V and J are TRBV13 and TRBJ2-5, with D maybe TRBD1 (6 bases). Judging by the DNA end, TRBJ2-7 fits better; the J call may be wrong. Germline CDR1 and CDR2: PRHDT and FYEKMQ (reference sequence). The CDR3 consists of 13 residues. CDR3 protein: CASRRGQNYEQYF. The CDR3 DNA is TGTGCCAGCAGAAGAGGACAGAACTACGAGCAGTACTTC.

This rearrangement joins TRBV5-1 to TRBJ2-1; TRBD2 agrees at 8 bases. The germline V gene encodes CDR1 SGHRS and CDR2 YFSETQ. Trimming cost V 9 bases and J 0 bases; bases outside gene matches: 8. There are 15 residues in the CDR3. The CDR3 DNA reads as TGCGCCACCATGGACGGGGGGGGCTCCTACAATGAGCAGTTCTTC. Its translation: CATMDGGGSYNEQFF.

This chain links TRBV27 with TRBJ2-5; perhaps TRBD2 as D (6 bases). Per germline, CDR1 MNHEY and CDR2 SMNVEV (reference sequence). Trimming removed 6 bases at V and 1 base at J, with 18 bases between. The CDR3 covers 16 residues. The CDR3 protein is CASSPGALRAQETQYF. CDR3 sequence (DNA): TGTGCCAGCAGCCCGGGAGCACTAAGAGCCCAAGAGACCCAGTACTTC.

The rearrangement joins TRBV5-6 to TRBJ2-7; possible D gene TRBD1, 7 bases. The V end lost 0 bases, the J end lost 5 bases, and 15 bases lay between the germline ends. The CDR3 is made up of 15 amino acids. Germline CDR1 reads SGHDT; CDR2 reads YYEEEE. The CDR3 sequence: CASSLVGTGEDEQYF. The CDR3 DNA is TGTGCCAGCAGCTTGGTAGGAACAGGGGAGGACGAGCAGTACTTC.

The chain combines TRBV5-1 with TRBJ2-5, with 7 bases aligning to TRBD2. The germline V gene has CDR1 SGHRS and CDR2 YFSETQ. The V gene end was trimmed by 1 base and the J gene end by 3 bases; junction bases not matched to a gene: 6. The CDR3 loop spans 15 amino acids. CDR3 DNA: TGCGCCAGCAGCTTGCTGGGGGGGAGAGAAGAGACCCAGTACTTC. Translating it yields CASSLLGGREETQYF.

This clone has more than one count but fewer than ten. The rearrangement joins TRBV4-1 to TRBJ1-1; a possible D gene is TRBD1 (5 bases). V gave up 6 bases and J gave up 1 base, with 15 bases separating them. The CDR3 contains 15 residues. Germline CDR1 is MGHRA and CDR2 is YSYEKL. CDR3 DNA sequence: TGCGCCAGCAGAGGGTTAGGCAGGGCGAACACTGAAGCTTTCTTT. Translation gives CASRGLGRANTEAFF.

V gene TRBV19 combines with J gene TRBJ2-5; a weak D match, TRBD2 (5 bases). Per germline, CDR1 LNHDA and CDR2 SQIVND (reference sequence). The CDR3 consists of 14 residues. V shed 3 bases and J shed 4 bases, with 12 bases lying between them. The CDR3 DNA reads TGTGCCAGTAGTATGGTAGTAGGAGGAGAGACCCAGTACTTC. This codes for CASSMVVGGETQYF.

This clone was seen ten or more times. The chain uses TRBV7-9 and TRBJ2-1, with 8 bases fitting TRBD2. Germline V gene data show CDR1 as SEHNR and CDR2 as FQNEAQ (reference sequence). The CDR3 spans 17 residues. Trimming removed 5 bases from V and 9 bases from J; junction bases left unmatched: 18. Here the CDR3 reads CASSPPAAGVRYGEQFF. The CDR3 nucleotides are TGTGCCAGCAGCCCCCCGGCAGCGGGGGTACGGTACGGTGAGCAGTTCTTC.